Shown below are 20 T cell receptor beta chains from a single sample sequenced in a study of early T cells in non-severe SARS-CoV-2 infection. TCRdb reprocessed the 5' RACE reads with MiXCR, giving one entry per CDR3 protein. The table shows approximately 32,000 distinct CDR3 sequences, with 3% to 5% occurring only once. Sequencing used whole blood. Receptors were obtained from an adult who was a healthcare worker with PCR-confirmed SARS-CoV-2 infection or an uninfected control (not recorded which).

This clonotype was seen a few times. The rearrangement joins TRBV20-1 to TRBJ1-1; TRBD1 might be the D (5 bases). The CDR3 extends over 11 amino acids. CDR1 is DFQATT, CDR2 SNEGSKA, per germline (reference sequence). This chain's CDR3 is CSAPTEAEAFF. The CDR3 DNA reads as TGCAGCGCCCCGACAGAAGCTGAAGCTTTCTTT.

This clonotype was counted only a few times. A read error may account for a junction end that differs from germline. The V and J genes are TRBV12-3 or TRBV12-4 and TRBJ2-7, with 8 bases matching TRBD2. The CDR3 covers 14 residues. CDR3 sequence reads: CAGRRSGGLYEQYF. The CDR3 coding sequence is TGTGCCGGCAGGCGGAGCGGGGGCCTCTACGAGCAGTACTTC.

The rearrangement links TRBV5-1 to TRBJ1-1; D may be TRBD1 (6 bases). Germline values: CDR1 SGHRS, CDR2 YFSETQ. V lost 7 bases and J lost 2, with 9 bases in between. This CDR3 has 12 amino acids. DNA of the CDR3: TGCGCCAGCGGGGGGGCCAACACTGAAGCTTTCTTT. Translated, it gives CASGGANTEAFF.

This clonotype was recorded many times. This sequence joins TRBV10-3 and TRBJ1-2; a possible D gene is TRBD1 (6 bases). CDR3 length equals 13 residues. Germline CDR1 ENHRY, CDR2 SYGVKD. Trimming took off 5 bases at V and 5 bases at J, with 12 bases between the two ends. CDR3 in DNA: TGTGCCATCAGTTTCCAGGGGTCATATGGCTACACCTTC. This translates into CAISFQGSYGYTF.

This clonotype was observed at least ten times. The CDR3 nucleotides are TGCGCCAGCAGCCTGGCAGCCTTTAATGAAAAACTGTTTTTT. Its protein product is CASSLAAFNEKLFF. V gene TRBV4-3 combines with J gene TRBJ1-4; D not certain. The germline V gene has CDR1 LGHNA and CDR2 YSLEER. V was shortened by 4 bases and J by 4 bases, with 10 bases between the two germline ends. This CDR3 is built from 14 residues.

J is TRBJ2-7 and V is TRBV4-1, with unresolved D. V was pared by 1 base and J by 3 bases, with 10 bases between. The germline gives CDR1 MGHRA, CDR2 YSYEKL. The CDR3 has 14 amino acids. The CDR3 loop reads CASSQVGTNYEQYF. In nucleotides, the CDR3 is TGCGCCAGCAGCCAAGTCGGTACGAACTACGAGCAGTACTTC.

This clonotype has a count of ten or more. The gene calls are TRBV18 and TRBJ2-2; a possible D gene is TRBD1 (6 bases). V lost 6 bases, J lost 4 bases, and 21 bases lay in between. The germline CDR1 and CDR2 sequences are KGHSH and LQKENI. The CDR3 consists of 17 residues. The CDR3 DNA reads TGTGCCAGCTCCCCCAGCAGACAGGCCCTCGGCACCGGGGAGCTGTTTTTT. It encodes CASSPSRQALGTGELFF.

This clonotype was seen repeatedly, ten times or more. The V and J genes are TRBV20-1 and TRBJ2-1; 9 bases map to TRBD2. CDR3 size: 14 residues. After removal of 5 bases from V and 7 bases from J, the junction contained 9 bases not matched to a gene. The germline V gene has CDR1 DFQATT and CDR2 SNEGSKA (reference sequence). In nucleotides, the CDR3 is TGCAGTGCTCCTGCTGCGGGAGGGGGGAATGAGCAGTTCTTC. Translation gives CSAPAAGGGNEQFF.

This clonotype was seen ten or more times. The rearrangement joins TRBV7-2 to TRBJ1-6; D remains unclear. The germline V and J ends were trimmed by 3 bases and 4 bases, with 10 bases remaining between them. CDR1 and CDR2 (germline): SGHTA, FQGNSA. The CDR3 is 15 residues long. As DNA, the CDR3 is TGTGCCAGCAGCTTCTACGAAGTGTATAATTCACCCCTCCACTTT. It yields the protein CASSFYEVYNSPLHF.

This clonotype has at least ten counts. The chain is built from TRBV6-2 or TRBV6-3 and TRBJ1-1; D gene uncertain. Germline-derived CDR1 and CDR2 are MNHEY and SVGEGT. The V and J ends lost 5 bases and 1 base respectively, with 5 bases between them. This CDR3 contains 12 residues. The CDR3 nucleotides read TGTGCCAGCAGTCTCACGAACACTGAAGCTTTCTTT. This gives the protein CASSLTNTEAFF.

The table lists this clonotype with a few counts. V usage is TRBV30 and J usage is TRBJ1-1; D may be TRBD1 (5 bases). V lost 4 bases and J lost 4, with 10 bases in between. The germline gives CDR1 GTSNPN, CDR2 SVGIG (reference sequence). The CDR3 spans 12 residues. The CDR3 loop reads CAWIQGGTEAFF. The CDR3 coding sequence is TGTGCCTGGATTCAGGGCGGCACTGAAGCTTTCTTT.

This clonotype was recorded at least ten times. This rearrangement joins TRBV12-3 or TRBV12-4 to TRBJ2-5; the D is unclear. The V end lost 3 bases, the J end lost 2 bases, and 7 bases lay between the germline ends. The CDR3 has 13 residues. CDR3: CASSLRRQETQYF. The CDR3 DNA sequence: TGTGCCAGCAGTTTGCGGAGACAAGAGACCCAGTACTTC.

Ten or more counts support this clonotype. This chain joins TRBV12-5 and TRBJ2-1; D not resolved. The V gene's germline CDR1 is LGHNT and CDR2 FRNRAP. The germline V and J ends were trimmed by 4 bases and 2 bases, with 0 bases remaining between them. The CDR3 is 11 amino acids. CDR3 nucleotides: TGTGCTAGTGGTTCCTACAATGAGCAGTTCTTC. Amino acid sequence: CASGSYNEQFF.

This clonotype has more than one count but fewer than ten. The rearrangement joins TRBV4-3 to TRBJ2-5; no definite D call. The CDR3 runs 15 residues. Germline V gene data show CDR1 as LGHNA and CDR2 as YSLEER. V was clipped by 1 base and J by 1 base, with 10 bases between them. CDR3 loop: CASSQGDGFQETQYF. Written as DNA, the CDR3 is TGCGCCAGCAGCCAAGGAGACGGGTTCCAAGAGACCCAGTACTTC.

This clonotype was seen repeatedly, ten times or more. The rearrangement links TRBV3-1 to TRBJ2-2, with D unclear. V gave up 6 bases and J gave up 5 bases, with 7 bases separating them. Per germline, CDR1 LGHDT and CDR2 YNNKEL (reference sequence). The CDR3 totals 12 residues. In nucleotides, the CDR3 is TGTGCCAGCAGAATTGGGACCGGGGAGCTGTTTTTT. It is translated as CASRIGTGELFF.

This clonotype ranks as medium-sized (0.01 to 0.1%). The chain combines TRBV10-2 with TRBJ1-1; D is possibly TRBD1 (5 bases). The CDR3 covers 15 residues. Trimming cost V 3 bases and J 5 bases, with 16 bases left between them. Per germline, CDR1 WSHSY and CDR2 SAAADI. CDR3 in amino acids: CASSDHHRPGTEAFF. The CDR3 coding sequence is TGCGCCAGCAGTGATCACCACAGGCCTGGTACTGAAGCTTTCTTT.

This clonotype was observed many times. The chain carries TRBV7-9 and TRBJ2-7; D not certain. Germline CDR1 and CDR2: SEHNR and FQNEAQ (reference sequence). The CDR3 is made up of 13 amino acids. The V and J ends lost 4 bases and 1 base respectively, with 8 bases between them. CDR3 region: CASSSAPSYEQYF. CDR3 nucleotides: TGTGCCAGCAGCTCCGCCCCGTCCTACGAGCAGTACTTC.

This clonotype was counted at least ten times. This rearrangement joins TRBV5-4 to TRBJ2-3; D is possibly TRBD1 or TRBD2 (5 bases each). V lost 6 bases to trimming and J lost 5 bases, with 31 bases between them. Germline CDR1 and CDR2: SGHNT and YYREEE (reference sequence). The CDR3 has 19 residues. DNA for the CDR3: TGTGCCAGCAACTCCCCACGACCCGGGGCGCAAGGACAAAGAGATACGCAGTATTTT. This translates into CASNSPRPGAQGQRDTQYF.

This clonotype was seen repeatedly, ten times or more. V gene TRBV19 combines with J gene TRBJ2-5; TRBD2 aligns across 14 bases. Losses at the gene ends were 7 bases for V and 1 base for J; bases not matched to a gene: 8. This CDR3 region has 17 residues. The germline V gene has CDR1 LNHDA and CDR2 SQIVND (reference sequence). In DNA form, the CDR3 reads TGTGCCAGTACCAATCTCGGGACTAGCGGGAGCCAAGAGACCCAGTACTTC. Translation gives CASTNLGTSGSQETQYF.

This clonotype showed up many times. The V and J genes are TRBV27 and TRBJ1-3, with TRBD1 identical over 9 bases. Germline assignment: CDR1 MNHEY and CDR2 SMNVEV (reference sequence). The CDR3 has 14 residues. J was trimmed by 8 bases and V by 2 bases; bases with no gene match: 4. CDR3 loop: CASSLAGTGYTIYF. In DNA, the CDR3 is TGTGCCAGCAGTTTAGCCGGGACAGGGTACACCATATATTTT.